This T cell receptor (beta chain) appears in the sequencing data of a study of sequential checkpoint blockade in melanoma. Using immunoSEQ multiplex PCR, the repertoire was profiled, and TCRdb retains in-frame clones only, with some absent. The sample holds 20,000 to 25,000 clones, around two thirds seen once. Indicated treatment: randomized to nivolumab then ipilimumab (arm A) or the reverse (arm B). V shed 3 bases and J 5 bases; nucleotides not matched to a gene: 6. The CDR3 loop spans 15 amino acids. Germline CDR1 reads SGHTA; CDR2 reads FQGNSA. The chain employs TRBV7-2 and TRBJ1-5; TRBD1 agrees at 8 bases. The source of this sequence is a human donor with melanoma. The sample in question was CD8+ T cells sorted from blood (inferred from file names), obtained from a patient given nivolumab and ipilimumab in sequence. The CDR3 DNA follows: TGTGCCAGCAGCTTCGTGGACAGGGAGGATCAGCCCCAGCATTTT. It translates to CASSFVDREDQPQHF.